This paragraph reports one T cell receptor (beta chain). Antigen specificity is unknown. Preparation of TCR beta libraries was done by quantitative 5'-RACE with molecular barcodes. TCRdb called the 5' RACE reads again in MiXCR, with one record for every CDR3 protein. The sample lists approximately 540,000 distinct CDR3 sequences; about an eighth were seen once. This entry belongs to a study of CD8 T cells in ankylosing spondylitis. Unmatched junction bases numbered 4, after V lost 0 bases and J lost 4 bases. CDR3 length equals 15 residues. Germline CDR1 reads SGHRS; CDR2 reads YFSETQ. Study conclusions and caveats: Earlier studies detected some motif variants in reactive arthritis synovial fluid and blood. Reportedly, matched ankylosing spondylitis synovial fluid was significantly enriched for disease-linked clones. About 8 highly homologous variants made up a TCR beta motif that seemed to typify ankylosing spondylitis blood.

The source is a male donor with ankylosing spondylitis. Sample: blood, either unsorted or a sorted T cell fraction (not recorded which). V usage is TRBV5-1 and J usage is TRBJ2-1; TRBD1 agrees at 7 bases. The CDR3 DNA follows: TGCGCCAGCAGCTTGGGGGACAGTAATTACAATGAGCAGTTCTTC. It specifies CASSLGDSNYNEQFF.